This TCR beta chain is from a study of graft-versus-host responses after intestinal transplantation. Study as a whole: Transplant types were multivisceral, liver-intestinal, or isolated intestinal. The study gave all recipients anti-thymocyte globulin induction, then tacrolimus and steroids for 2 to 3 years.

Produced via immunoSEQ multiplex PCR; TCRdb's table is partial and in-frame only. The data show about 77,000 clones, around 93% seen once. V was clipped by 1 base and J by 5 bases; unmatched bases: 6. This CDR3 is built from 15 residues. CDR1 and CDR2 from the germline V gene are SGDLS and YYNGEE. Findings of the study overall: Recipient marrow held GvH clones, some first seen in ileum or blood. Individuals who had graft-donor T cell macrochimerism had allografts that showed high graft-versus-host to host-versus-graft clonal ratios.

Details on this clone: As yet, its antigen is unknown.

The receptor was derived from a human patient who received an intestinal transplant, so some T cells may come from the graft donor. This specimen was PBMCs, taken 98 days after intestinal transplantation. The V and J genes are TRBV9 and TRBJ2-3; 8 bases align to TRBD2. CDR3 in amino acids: CASSVISGGLDTQYF. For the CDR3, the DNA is TGTGCCAGCAGCGTAATAAGCGGGGGTCTAGATACGCAGTATTTT.